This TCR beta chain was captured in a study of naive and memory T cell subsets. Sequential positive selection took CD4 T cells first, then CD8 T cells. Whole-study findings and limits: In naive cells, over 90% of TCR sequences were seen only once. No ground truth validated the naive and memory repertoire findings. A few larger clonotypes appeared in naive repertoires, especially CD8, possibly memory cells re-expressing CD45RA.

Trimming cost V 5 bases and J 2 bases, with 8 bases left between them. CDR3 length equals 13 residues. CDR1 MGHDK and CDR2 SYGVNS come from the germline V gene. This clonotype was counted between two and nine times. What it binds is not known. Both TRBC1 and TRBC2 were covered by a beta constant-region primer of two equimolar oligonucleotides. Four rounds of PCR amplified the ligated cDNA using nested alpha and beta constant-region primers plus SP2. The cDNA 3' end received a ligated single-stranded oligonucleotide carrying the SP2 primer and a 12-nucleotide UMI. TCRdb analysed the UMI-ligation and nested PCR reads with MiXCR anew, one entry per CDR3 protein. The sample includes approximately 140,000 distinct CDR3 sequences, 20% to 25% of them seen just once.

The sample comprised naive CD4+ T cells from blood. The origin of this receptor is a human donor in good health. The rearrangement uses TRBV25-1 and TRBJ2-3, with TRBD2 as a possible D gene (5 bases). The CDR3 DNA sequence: TGTGCCAGCAGTCAGCGGAACACAGATACGCAGTATTTT. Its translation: CASSQRNTDTQYF.